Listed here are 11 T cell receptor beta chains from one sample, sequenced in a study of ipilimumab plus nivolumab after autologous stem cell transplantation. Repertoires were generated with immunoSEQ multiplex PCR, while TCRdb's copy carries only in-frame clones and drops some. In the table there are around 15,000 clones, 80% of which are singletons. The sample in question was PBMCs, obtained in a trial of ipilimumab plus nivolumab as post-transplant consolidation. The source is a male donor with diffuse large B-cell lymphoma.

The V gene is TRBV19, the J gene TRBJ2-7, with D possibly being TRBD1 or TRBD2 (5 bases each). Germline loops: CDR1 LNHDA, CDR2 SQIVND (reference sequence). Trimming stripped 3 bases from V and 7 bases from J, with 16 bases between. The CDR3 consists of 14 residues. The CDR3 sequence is CASSIRGRDEEQYF. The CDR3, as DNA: TGTGCCAGTAGTATTCGGGGCAGGGATGAAGAGCAGTACTTC. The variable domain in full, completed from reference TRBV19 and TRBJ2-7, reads DGGITQSPKYLFRKEGQNVTLSCEQNLNHDAMYWYRQDPGQGLRLIYYSQIVNDFQKGDIAEGYSVSREKKESFPLTVTSAQKNPTAFYLCASSIRGRDEEQYFGPGTRLTVT.

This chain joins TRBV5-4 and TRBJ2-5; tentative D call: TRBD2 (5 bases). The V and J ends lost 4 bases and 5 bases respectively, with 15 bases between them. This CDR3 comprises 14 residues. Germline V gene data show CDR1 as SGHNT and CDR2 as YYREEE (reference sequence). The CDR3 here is CASSLGLGRETQYF. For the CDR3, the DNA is TGTGCCAGCAGCCTCGGACTCGGCCGGGAGACCCAGTACTTC.

The CDR3: CASSQGLSYEQYF. The CDR3 DNA reads as TGTGCCAGCAGCCAAGGACTGTCCTACGAGCAGTACTTC. The chain uses TRBV4-2 and TRBJ2-7; D gene unclear. V lost 1 base to trimming and J lost 1 base, with 5 bases between them. The CDR3 length is 13 residues. The germline gives CDR1 LGHNA, CDR2 YNFKEQ.

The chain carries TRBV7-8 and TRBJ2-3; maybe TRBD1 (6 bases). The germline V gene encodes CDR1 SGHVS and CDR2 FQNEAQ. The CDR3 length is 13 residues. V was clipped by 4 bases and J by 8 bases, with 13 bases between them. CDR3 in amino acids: CASSSFRGATQYF. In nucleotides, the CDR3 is TGTGCCAGCAGCTCATTCAGGGGCGCTACGCAGTATTTT.

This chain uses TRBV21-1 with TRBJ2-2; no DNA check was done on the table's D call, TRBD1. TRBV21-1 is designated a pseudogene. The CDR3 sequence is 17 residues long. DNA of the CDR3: TGTGCCAGCAGCAAAGTCAGAAGGGGCCCGAACACCGGGGAGCTGTTTTTT. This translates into CASSKVRRGPNTGELFF.

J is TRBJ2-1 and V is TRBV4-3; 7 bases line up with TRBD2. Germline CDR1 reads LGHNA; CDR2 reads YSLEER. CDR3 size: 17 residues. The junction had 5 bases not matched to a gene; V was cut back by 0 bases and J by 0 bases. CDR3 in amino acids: CASSQDRGGSSYNEQFF. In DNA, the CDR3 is TGCGCCAGCAGCCAAGATCGCGGCGGGAGCTCCTACAATGAGCAGTTCTTC.

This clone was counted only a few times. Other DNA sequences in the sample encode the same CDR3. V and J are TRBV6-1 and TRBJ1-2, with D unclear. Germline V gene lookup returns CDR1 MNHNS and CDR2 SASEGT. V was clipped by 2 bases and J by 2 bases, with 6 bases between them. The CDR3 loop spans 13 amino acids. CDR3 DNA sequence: TGTGCCAGCAGTGAACTGGGGAACTATGGCTACACCTTC. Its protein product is CASSELGNYGYTF.

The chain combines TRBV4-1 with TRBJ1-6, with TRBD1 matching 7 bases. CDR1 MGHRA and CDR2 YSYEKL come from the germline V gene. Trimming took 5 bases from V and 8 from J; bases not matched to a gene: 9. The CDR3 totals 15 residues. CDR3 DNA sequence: TGCGCCAGCAGCGGGGACAGTCGGGGGGATTCACCCCTCCACTTT. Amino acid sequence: CASSGDSRGDSPLHF.

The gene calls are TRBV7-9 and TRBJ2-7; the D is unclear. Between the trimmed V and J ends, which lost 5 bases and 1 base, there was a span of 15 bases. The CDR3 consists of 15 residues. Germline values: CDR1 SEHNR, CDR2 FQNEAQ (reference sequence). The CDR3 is CASSPSSAFSYEQYF. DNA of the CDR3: TGTGCCAGCAGCCCGTCGAGTGCCTTTTCCTACGAGCAGTACTTC.

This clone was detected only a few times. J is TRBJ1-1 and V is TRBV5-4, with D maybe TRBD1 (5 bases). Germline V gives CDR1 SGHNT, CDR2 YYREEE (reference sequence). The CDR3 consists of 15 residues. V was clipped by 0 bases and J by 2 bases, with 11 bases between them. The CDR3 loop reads CASSLVGAANTEAFF. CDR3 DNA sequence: TGTGCCAGCAGCTTGGTTGGGGCTGCCAACACTGAAGCTTTCTTT.

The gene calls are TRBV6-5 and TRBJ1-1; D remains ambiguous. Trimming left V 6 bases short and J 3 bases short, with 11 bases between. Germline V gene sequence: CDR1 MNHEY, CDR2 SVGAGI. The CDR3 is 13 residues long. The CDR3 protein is CASSPDRDTEAFF. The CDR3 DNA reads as TGTGCCAGCAGCCCCGACCGAGACACTGAAGCTTTCTTT.